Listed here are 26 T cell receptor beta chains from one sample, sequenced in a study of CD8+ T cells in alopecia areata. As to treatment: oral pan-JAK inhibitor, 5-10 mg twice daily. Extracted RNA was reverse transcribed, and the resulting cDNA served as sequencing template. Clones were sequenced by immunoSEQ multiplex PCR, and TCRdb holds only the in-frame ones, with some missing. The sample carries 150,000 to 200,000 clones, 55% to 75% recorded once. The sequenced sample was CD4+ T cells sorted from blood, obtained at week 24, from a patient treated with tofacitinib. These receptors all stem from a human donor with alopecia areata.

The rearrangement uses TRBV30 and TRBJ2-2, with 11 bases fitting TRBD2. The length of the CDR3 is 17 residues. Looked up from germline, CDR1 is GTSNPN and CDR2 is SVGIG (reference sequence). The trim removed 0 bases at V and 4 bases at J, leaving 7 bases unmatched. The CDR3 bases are TGTGCCTGGAGTGTAACTAGCGGGAGTTGGGGCACCGGGGAGCTGTTTTTT. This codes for CAWSVTSGSWGTGELFF.

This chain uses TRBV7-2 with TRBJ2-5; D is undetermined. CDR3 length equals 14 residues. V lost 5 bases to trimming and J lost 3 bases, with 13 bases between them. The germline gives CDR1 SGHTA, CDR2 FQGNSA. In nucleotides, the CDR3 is TGTGCCAGCAGCAGAAGACGAGAGGAAGAGACCCAGTACTTC. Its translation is CASSRRREEETQYF.

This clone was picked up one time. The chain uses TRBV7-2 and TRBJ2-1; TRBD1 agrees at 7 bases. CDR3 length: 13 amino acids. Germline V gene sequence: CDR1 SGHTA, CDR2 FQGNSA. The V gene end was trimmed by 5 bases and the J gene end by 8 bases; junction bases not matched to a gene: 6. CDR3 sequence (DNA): TGTGCCAGCAGCCGACAGGGTCAGCATGAGCAGTTCTTC. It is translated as CASSRQGQHEQFF.

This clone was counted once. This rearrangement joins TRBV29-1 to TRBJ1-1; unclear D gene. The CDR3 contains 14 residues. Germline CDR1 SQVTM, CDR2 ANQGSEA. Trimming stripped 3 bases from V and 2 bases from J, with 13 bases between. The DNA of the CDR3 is TGCAGCGTTGATTCGGGCAGCTCAAACACTGAAGCTTTCTTT. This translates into CSVDSGSSNTEAFF.

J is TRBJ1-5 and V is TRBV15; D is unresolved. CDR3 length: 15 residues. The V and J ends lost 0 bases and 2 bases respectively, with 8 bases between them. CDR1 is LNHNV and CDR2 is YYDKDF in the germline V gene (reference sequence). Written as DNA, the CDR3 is TGTGCCACCAGCAGAGAAGGAAGCGGCAATCAGCCCCAGCATTTT. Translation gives CATSREGSGNQPQHF.

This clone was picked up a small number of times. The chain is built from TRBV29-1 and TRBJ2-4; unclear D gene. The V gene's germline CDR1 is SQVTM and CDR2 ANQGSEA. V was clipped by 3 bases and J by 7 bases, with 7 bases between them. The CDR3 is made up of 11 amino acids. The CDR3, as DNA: TGCAGCGTTGAGGACGGGAACATTCAGTACTTC. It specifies CSVEDGNIQYF.

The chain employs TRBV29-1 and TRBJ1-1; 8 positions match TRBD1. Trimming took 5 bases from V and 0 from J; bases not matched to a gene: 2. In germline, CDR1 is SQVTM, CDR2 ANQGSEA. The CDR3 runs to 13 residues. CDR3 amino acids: CSVSTGVNTEAFF. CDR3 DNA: TGCAGCGTTTCGACAGGGGTGAACACTGAAGCTTTCTTT.

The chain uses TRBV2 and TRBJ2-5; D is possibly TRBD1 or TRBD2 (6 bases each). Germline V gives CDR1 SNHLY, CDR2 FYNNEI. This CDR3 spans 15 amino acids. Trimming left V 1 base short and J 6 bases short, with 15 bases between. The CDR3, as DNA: TGTGCCAGCAGTGAAGATGGAGGGGGAAGGAAGACCCAGTACTTC. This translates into CASSEDGGGRKTQYF. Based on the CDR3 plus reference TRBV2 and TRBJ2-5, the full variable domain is EPEVTQTPSHQVTQMGQEVILRCVPISNHLYFYWYRQILGQKVEFLVSFYNNEISEKSEIFDDQFSVERPDGSNFTLKIRSTKLEDSAMYFCASSEDGGGRKTQYFGPGTRLLVL.

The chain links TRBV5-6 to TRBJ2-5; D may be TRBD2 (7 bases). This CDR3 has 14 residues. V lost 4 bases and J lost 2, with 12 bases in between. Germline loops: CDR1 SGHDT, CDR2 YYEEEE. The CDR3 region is CASSRRGGQETQYF. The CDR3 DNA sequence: TGTGCCAGCAGCAGGAGGGGGGGGCAAGAGACCCAGTACTTC.

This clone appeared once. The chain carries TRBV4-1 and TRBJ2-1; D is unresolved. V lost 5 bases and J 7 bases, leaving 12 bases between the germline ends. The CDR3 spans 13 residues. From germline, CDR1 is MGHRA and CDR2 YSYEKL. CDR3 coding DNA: TGCGCCAGCAGCAAGGGCTTGGGAAATGAGCAGTTCTTC. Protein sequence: CASSKGLGNEQFF.

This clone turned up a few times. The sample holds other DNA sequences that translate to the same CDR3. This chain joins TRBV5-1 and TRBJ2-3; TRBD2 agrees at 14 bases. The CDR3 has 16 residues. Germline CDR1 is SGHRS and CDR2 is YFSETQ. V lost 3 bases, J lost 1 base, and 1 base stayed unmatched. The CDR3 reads CASSSGLAGGTDTQYF. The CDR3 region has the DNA TGCGCCAGCAGCTCGGGACTAGCGGGGGGCACAGATACGCAGTATTTT. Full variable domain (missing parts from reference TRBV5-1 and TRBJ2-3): KAGVTQTPRYLIKTRGQQVTLSCSPISGHRSVSWYQQTPGQGLQFLFEYFSETQRNKGNFPGRFSGRQFSNSRSEMNVSTLELGDSALYLCASSSGLAGGTDTQYFGPGTRLTVL.

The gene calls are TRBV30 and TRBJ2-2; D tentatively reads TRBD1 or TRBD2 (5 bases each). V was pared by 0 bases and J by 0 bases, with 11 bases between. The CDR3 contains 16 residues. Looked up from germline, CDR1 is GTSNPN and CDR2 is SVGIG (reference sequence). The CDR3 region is CAWSVRGMANTGELFF. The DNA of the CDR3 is TGTGCCTGGAGTGTGAGGGGAATGGCGAACACCGGGGAGCTGTTTTTT.

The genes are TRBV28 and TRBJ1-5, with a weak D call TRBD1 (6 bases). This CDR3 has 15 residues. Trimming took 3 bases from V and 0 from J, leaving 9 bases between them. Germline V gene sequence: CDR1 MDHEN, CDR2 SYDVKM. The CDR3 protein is CASSFPRGSNQPQHF. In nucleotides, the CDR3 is TGTGCCAGCAGTTTCCCCAGGGGTAGCAATCAGCCCCAGCATTTT.

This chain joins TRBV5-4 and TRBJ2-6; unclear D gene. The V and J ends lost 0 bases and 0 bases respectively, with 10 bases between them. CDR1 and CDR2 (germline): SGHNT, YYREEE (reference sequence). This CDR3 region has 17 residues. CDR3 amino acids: CASSLDGPSSGANVLTF. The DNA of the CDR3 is TGTGCCAGCAGCTTGGATGGGCCGAGCTCTGGGGCCAACGTCCTGACTTTC.

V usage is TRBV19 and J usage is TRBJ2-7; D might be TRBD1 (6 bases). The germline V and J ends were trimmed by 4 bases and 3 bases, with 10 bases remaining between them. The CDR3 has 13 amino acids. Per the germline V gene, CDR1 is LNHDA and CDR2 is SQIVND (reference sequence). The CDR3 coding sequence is TGTGCCAGTAGTAACCAGGGGAACTACGAGCAGTACTTC. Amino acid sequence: CASSNQGNYEQYF.

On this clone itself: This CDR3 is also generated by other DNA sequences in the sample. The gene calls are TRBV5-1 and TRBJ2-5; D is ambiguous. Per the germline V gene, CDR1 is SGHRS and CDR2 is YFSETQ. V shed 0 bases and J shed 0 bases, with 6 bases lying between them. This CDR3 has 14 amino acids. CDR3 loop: CASSLGTNQETQYF. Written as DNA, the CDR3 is TGCGCCAGCAGCTTGGGCACAAACCAAGAGACCCAGTACTTC.

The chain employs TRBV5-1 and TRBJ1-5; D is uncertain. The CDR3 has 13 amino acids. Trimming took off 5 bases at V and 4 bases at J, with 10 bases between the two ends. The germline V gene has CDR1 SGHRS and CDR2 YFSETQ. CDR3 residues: CASRLDGNQPQHF. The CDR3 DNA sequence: TGCGCCAGCAGACTCGACGGTAATCAGCCCCAGCATTTT.

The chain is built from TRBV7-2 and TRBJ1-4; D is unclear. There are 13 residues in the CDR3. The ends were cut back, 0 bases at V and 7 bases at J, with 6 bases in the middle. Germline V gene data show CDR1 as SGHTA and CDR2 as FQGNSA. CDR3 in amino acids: CASSLALGEKLFF. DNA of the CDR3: TGTGCCAGCAGCTTAGCCTTGGGTGAAAAACTGTTTTTT. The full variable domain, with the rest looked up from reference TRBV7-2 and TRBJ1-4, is GAGVSQSPSNKVTEKGKDVELRCDPISGHTALYWYRQSLGQGLEFLIYFQGNSAPDKSGLPSDRFSAERTGGSVSTLTIQRTQQEDSAVYLCASSLALGEKLFFGSGTQLSVL.

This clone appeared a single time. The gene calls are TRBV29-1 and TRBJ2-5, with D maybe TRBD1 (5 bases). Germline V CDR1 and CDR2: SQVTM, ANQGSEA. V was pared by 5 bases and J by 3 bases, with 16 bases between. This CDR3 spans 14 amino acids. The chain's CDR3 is CSVHRWPLEETQYF. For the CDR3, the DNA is TGCAGCGTTCACAGGTGGCCCCTGGAAGAGACCCAGTACTTC.

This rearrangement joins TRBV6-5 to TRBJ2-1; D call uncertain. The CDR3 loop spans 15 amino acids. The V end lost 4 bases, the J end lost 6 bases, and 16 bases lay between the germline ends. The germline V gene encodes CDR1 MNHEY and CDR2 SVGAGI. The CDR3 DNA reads TGTGCCAGCAGTTTACTCGCTTCTGACGGCAATGAGCAGTTCTTC. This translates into CASSLLASDGNEQFF.

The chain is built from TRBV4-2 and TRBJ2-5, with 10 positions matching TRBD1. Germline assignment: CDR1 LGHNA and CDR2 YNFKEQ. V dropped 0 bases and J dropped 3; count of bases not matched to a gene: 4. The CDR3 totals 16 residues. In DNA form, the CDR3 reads TGTGCCAGCAGCCAAGATAGAGGGACAGGGGAAGAGACCCAGTACTTC. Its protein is CASSQDRGTGEETQYF.

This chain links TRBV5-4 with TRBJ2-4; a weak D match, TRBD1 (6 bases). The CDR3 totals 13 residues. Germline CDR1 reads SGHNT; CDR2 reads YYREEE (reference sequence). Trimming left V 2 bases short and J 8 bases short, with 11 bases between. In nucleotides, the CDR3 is TGTGCCAGCAGCTTTTCAGGGGATGACATTCAGTACTTC. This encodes CASSFSGDDIQYF. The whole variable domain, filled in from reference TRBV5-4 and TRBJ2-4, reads ETGVTQSPTHLIKTRGQQVTLRCSSQSGHNTVSWYQQALGQGPQFIFQYYREEENGRGNFPPRFSGLQFPNYSSELNVNALELDDSALYLCASSFSGDDIQYFGAGTRLSVL.

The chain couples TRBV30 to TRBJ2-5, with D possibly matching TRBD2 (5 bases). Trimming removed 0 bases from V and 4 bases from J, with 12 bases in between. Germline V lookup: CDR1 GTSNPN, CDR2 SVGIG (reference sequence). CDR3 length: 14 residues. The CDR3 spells CAWSVLGQGETQYF. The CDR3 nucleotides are TGTGCCTGGAGTGTACTAGGGCAAGGAGAGACCCAGTACTTC. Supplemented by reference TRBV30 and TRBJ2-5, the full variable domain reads SQTIHQWPATLVQPVGSPLSLECTVEGTSNPNLYWYRQAAGRGLQLLFYSVGIGQISSEVPQNLSASRPQDRQFILSSKKLLLSDSGFYLCAWSVLGQGETQYFGPGTRLLVL.

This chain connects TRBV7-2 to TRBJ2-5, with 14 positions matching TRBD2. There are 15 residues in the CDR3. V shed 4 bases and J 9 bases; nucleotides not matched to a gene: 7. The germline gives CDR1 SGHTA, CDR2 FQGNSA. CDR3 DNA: TGTGCCAGCAGCTACCAGACTAGCGGGAGGGCCGCCCAGTACTTC. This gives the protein CASSYQTSGRAAQYF.

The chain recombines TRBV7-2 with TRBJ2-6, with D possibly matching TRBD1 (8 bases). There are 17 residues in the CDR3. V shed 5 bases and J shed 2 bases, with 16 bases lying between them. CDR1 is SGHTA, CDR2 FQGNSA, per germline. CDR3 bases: TGTGCCAGCAGCCCCGGACAGGGAGGGCCTGGGGCCAACGTCCTGACTTTC. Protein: CASSPGQGGPGANVLTF.

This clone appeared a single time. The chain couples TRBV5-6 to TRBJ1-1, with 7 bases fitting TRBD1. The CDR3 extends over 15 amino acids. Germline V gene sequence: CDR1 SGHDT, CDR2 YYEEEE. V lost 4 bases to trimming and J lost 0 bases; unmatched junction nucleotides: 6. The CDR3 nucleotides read TGTGCCAGCAGCGAACTGACAGGGATGAACACTGAAGCTTTCTTT. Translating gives CASSELTGMNTEAFF.